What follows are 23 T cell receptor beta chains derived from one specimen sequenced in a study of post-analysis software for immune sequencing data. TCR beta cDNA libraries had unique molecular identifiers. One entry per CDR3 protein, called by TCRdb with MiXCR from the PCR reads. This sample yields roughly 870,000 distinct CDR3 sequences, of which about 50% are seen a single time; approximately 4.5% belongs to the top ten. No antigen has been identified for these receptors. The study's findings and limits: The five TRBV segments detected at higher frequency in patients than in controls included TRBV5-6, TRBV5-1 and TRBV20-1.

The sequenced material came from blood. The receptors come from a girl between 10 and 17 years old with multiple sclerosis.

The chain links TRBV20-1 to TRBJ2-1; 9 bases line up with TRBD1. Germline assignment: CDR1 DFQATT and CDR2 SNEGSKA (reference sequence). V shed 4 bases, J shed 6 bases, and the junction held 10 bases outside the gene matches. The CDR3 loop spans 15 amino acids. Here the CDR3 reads CSAKDRGSHVNEQFF. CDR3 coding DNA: TGCAGTGCTAAGGACAGGGGATCCCACGTCAATGAGCAGTTCTTC.

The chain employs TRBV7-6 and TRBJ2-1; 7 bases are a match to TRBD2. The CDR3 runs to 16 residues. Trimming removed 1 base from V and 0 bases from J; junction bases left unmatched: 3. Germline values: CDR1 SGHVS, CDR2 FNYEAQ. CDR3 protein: CASSLVGEGSYNEQFF. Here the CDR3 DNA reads TGTGCCAGCAGCTTAGTGGGGGAGGGCTCCTACAATGAGCAGTTCTTC.

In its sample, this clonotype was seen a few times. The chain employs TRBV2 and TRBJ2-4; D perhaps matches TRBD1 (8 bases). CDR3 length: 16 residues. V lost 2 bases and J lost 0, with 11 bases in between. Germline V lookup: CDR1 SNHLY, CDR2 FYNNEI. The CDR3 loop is CASSETGGAAKNIQYF. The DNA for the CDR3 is TGTGCCAGCAGTGAAACAGGGGGGGCAGCCAAAAACATTCAGTACTTC.

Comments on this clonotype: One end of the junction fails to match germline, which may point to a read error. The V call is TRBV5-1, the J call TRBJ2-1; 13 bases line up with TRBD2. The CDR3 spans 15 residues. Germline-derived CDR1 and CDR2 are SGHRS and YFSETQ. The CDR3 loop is CASSVTSGRLDERFF. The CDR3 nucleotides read TGCGCCAGCAGCGTGACTAGCGGGAGGCTGGATGAGCGGTTCTTC.

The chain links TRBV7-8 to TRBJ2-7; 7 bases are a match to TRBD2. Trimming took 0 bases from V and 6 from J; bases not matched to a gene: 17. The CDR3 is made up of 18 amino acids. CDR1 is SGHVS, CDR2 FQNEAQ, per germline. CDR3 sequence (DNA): TGTGCCAGCAGCTTAGCTGGGACGTTTGGCGGGGGTGTCTCCGAGCAGTACTTC. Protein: CASSLAGTFGGGVSEQYF.

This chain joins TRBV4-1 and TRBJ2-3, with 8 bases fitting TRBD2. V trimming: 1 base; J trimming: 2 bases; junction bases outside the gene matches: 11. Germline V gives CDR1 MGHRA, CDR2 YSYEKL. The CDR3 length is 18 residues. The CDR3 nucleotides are TGCGCCAGCAGCCAAGGGTTGGTAGCGGGGATACTCACAGATACGCAGTATTTT. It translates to CASSQGLVAGILTDTQYF.

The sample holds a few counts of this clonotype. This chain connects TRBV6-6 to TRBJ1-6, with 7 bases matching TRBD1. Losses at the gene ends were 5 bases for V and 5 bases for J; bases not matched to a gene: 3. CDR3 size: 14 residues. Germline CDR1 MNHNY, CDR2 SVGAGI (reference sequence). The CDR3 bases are TGTGCCAGCAGTCCGACAGGGCATAATTCACCCCTCCACTTT. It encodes CASSPTGHNSPLHF.

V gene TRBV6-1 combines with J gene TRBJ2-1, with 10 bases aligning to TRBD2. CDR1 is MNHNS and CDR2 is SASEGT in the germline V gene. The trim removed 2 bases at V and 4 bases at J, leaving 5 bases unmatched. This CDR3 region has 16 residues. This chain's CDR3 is CASSENSGRMYNEQFF. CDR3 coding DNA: TGTGCCAGCAGTGAAAATAGCGGGAGGATGTACAATGAGCAGTTCTTC.

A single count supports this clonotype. The CDR3 is CASSLLLNSYEQYF. For the CDR3, the DNA is TGCGCCAGCAGCTTGTTGTTAAACTCCTACGAGCAGTACTTC. The chain uses TRBV5-1 and TRBJ2-7; D gene ambiguous. The CDR3 sequence is 14 residues long. V was shortened by 1 base and J by 0 bases, with 8 bases between the two germline ends. The V gene's germline CDR1 is SGHRS and CDR2 YFSETQ.

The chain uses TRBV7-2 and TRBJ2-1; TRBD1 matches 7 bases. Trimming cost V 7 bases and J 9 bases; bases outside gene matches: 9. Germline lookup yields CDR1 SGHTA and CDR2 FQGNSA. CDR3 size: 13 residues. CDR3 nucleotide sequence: TGTGCCAGCACCAACACAGGGGTGGGTGAGCAGTTCTTC. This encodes CASTNTGVGEQFF.

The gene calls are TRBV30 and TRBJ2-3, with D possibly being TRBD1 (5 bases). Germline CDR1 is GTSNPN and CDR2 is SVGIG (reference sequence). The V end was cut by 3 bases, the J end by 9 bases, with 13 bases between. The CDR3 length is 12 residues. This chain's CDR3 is CAWSRQYETQYF. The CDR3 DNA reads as TGTGCCTGGAGCCGACAGTACGAGACGCAGTATTTT.

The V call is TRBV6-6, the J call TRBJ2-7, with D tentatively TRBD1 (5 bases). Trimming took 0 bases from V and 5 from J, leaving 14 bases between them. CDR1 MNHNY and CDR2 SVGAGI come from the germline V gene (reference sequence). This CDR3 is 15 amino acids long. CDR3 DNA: TGTGCCAGCAGTTACTCGGGGCGGACCGGAGACGAGCAGTACTTC. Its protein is CASSYSGRTGDEQYF.

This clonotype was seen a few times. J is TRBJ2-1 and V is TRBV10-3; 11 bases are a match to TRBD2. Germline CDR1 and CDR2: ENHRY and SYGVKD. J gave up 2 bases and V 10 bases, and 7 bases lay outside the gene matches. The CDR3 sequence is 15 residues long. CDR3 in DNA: TGTGCCAGCCTGGAACTAGCGGGGGCCTACAATGAGCAGTTCTTC. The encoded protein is CASLELAGAYNEQFF.

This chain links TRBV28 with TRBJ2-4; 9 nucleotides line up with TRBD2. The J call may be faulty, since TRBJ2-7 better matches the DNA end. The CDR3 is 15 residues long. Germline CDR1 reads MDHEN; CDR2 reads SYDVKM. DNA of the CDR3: TGTGCCAGCAGTTTGCTGCGGGAGGGCGTCGACGAGCAGTACTTC. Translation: CASSLLREGVDEQYF.

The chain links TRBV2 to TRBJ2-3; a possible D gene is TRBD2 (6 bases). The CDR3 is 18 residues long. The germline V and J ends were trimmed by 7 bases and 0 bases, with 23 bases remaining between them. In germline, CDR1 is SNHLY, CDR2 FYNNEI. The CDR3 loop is CASTRMGEAEGSTDTQYF. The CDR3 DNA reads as TGTGCCAGCACCCGAATGGGGGAGGCCGAGGGGAGCACAGATACGCAGTATTTT.

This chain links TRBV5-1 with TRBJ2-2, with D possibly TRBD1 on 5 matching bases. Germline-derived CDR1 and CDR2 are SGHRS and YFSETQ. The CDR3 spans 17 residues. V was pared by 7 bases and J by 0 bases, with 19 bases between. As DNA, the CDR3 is TGCGCCAGCGCCGCCGGCAGGGTACGGGCGAACACCGGGGAGCTGTTTTTT. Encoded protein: CASAAGRVRANTGELFF.

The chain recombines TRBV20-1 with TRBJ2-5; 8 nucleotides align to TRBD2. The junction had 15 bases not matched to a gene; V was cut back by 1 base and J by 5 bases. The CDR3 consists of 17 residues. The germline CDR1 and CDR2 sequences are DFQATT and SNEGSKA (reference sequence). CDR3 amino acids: CSARAWGSGATGETQYF. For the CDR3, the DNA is TGCAGTGCTAGAGCCTGGGGTAGCGGGGCCACCGGGGAGACCCAGTACTTC.

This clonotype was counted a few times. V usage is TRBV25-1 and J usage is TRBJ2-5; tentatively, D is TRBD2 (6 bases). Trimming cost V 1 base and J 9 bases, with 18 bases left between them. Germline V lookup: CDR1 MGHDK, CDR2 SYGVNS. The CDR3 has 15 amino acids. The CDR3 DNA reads TGTGCCAGCAGTGAATCTTGGACCGCCGGGGAGGCCCAGTACTTC. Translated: CASSESWTAGEAQYF. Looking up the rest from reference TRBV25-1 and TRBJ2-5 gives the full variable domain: EADIYQTPRYLVIGTGKKITLECSQTMGHDKMYWYQQDPGMELHLIHYSYGVNSTEKGDLSSESTVSRIRTEHFPLTLESARPSHTSQYLCASSESWTAGEAQYFGPGTRLLVL.

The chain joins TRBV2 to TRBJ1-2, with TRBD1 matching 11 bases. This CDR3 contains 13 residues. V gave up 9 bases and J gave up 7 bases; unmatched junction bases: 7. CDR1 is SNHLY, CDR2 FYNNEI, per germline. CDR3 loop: CARPGTGGSGYTF. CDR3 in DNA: TGTGCCAGGCCGGGGACAGGGGGGAGTGGCTACACCTTC.

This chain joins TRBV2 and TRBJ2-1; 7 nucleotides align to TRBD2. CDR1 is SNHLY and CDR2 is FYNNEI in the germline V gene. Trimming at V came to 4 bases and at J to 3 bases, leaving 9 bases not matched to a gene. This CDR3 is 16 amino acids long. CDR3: CASSGGGEAIYNEQFF. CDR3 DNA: TGTGCCAGCAGTGGGGGAGGGGAGGCGATCTACAATGAGCAGTTCTTC.

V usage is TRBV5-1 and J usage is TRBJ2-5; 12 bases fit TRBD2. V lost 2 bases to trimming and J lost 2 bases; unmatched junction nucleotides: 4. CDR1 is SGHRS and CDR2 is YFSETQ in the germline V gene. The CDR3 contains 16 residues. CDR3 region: CASSFTSGRKQETQYF. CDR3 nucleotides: TGCGCCAGCAGCTTCACTAGCGGGAGGAAACAAGAGACCCAGTACTTC.

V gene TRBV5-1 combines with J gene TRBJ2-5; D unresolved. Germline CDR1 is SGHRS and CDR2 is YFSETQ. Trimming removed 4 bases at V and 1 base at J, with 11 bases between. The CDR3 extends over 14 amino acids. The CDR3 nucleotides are TGCGCCAGCAGCCGGGCGGCGTCCCAAGAGACCCAGTACTTC. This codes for CASSRAASQETQYF.

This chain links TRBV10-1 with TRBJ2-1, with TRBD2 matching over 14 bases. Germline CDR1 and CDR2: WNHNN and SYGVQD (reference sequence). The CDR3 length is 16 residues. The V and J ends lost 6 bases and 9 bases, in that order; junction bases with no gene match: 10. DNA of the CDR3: TGCGCCAGCAGCCAGGGACTAGCGGGAGTTTTTAGTGAGCAGTTCTTC. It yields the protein CASSQGLAGVFSEQFF.